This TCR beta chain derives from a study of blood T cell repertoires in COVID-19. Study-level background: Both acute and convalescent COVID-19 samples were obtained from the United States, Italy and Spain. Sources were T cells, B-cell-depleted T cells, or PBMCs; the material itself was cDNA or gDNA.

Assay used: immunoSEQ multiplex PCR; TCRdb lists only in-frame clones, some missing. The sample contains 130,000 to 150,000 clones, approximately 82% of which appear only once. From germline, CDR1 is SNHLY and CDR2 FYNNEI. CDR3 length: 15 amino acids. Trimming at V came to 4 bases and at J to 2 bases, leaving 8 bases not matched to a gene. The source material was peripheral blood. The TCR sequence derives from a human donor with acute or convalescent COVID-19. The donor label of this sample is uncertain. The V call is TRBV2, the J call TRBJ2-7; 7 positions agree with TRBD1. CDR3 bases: TGTGCCAGCAGTGCTCGACAGGGCCCAACCTACGAGCAGTACTTC. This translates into CASSARQGPTYEQYF.